This is a list of T cell receptor beta chains from one sample in a study of CD8 T cells in ankylosing spondylitis. TCRdb re-analysed the 5' RACE reads in MiXCR, keeping a single row per CDR3 protein. The sample lists 750,000 to 850,000 distinct CDR3 sequences; about an eighth were seen once. Sequenced input: blood, either unsorted or a sorted T cell fraction (not recorded which). Receptors originate from a male donor with ankylosing spondylitis. CDR3s include the opening cysteine and the closing phenylalanine or tryptophan. A D gene is named only where the DNA matches it firmly. Clone sizes are given selectively: once, few, many, or a class where the clone is expanded.

abundance | j_gene | d_gene | v_gene | CDR3aa | CDR3nt
. | TRBJ2-3 | . | TRBV20-1 | CSAPRGIRPDTQYF | TGCAGTGCCCCAAGGGGGATCCGGCCAGATACGCAGTATTTT
many | TRBJ1-3 | . | TRBV29-1 | CSANRDVSGNTIYF | TGCAGCGCCAACAGGGATGTCTCTGGAAACACCATATATTTT
few | TRBJ2-1 | . | TRBV7-9 | CASSLSYGSEQFF | TGTGCCAGCAGCTTATCTTACGGCTCTGAGCAGTTCTTC
few | TRBJ2-1 | . | TRBV24-1 | CATSDAERYNEQFF | TGTGCCACCAGTGATGCCGAGCGATACAATGAGCAGTTCTTC
many | TRBJ2-3 | TRBD2 | TRBV4-2 | CASSQEVAGGIGDTQYF | TGTGCCAGCAGCCAAGAGGTAGCGGGAGGGATAGGAGATACGCAGTATTTT
. | TRBJ1-2 | TRBD1 | TRBV24-1 | CATSDTPGQGDAGYTF | TGTGCCACCAGTGATACCCCGGGACAGGGGGATGCTGGCTACACCTTC
many | TRBJ2-7 | . | TRBV29-1 | CSVIRDSYEQYF | TGCAGCGTTATCCGGGATTCCTACGAGCAGTACTTC
many | TRBJ2-3 | TRBD1 | TRBV10-3 | CAISELVTGGGTDTQYF | TGTGCCATCAGTGAATTAGTAACAGGGGGCGGCACAGATACGCAGTATTTT
many | TRBJ2-7 | TRBD1 | TRBV7-2 | CASSMDRDYEQYF | TGTGCCAGCAGCATGGACAGGGACTACGAGCAGTACTTC
few | TRBJ2-3 | . | TRBV5-6 | CATGRGTQYF | TGTGCCACCGGTCGGGGTACGCAGTATTTT
few | TRBJ2-4 | TRBD1 | TRBV5-6 | CASRGQGRYIQYF | TGTGCCAGCAGGGGACAGGGTCGTTACATTCAGTACTTC
. | TRBJ1-5 | . | TRBV20-1 | CSAYGRLRQPQHF | TGCAGTGCCTATGGGCGACTAAGGCAGCCCCAGCATTTT
many | TRBJ1-3 | . | TRBV7-9 | CASSRTPSSGNTIYF | TGTGCCAGCAGCCGAACTCCGAGCAGTGGAAACACCATATATTTT
. | TRBJ2-7 | TRBD2 | TRBV9 | CASSPRVGTSGYEQYF | TGTGCCAGCAGCCCCCGGGTCGGGACTAGCGGCTACGAGCAGTACTTC
few | TRBJ2-5 | TRBD1 | TRBV20-1 | CSIGDSIQETQYF | TGCAGTATAGGGGACAGCATCCAAGAGACCCAGTACTTC
many | TRBJ2-1 | . | TRBV29-1 | CSVWLYNEQFF | TGCAGCGTTTGGCTATACAATGAGCAGTTCTTC
. | TRBJ2-3 | . | TRBV20-1 | CSASGGERTDTQYF | TGCAGTGCTAGTGGCGGGGAGCGCACAGATACGCAGTATTTT
. | TRBJ1-5 | . | TRBV20-1 | CSAIEGRRNQPQHF | TGCAGTGCTATTGAGGGGAGGCGCAATCAGCCCCAGCATTTT
. | TRBJ1-1 | TRBD1 | TRBV20-1 | CSAGTVEAFF | TGCAGTGCCGGGACAGTCGAAGCTTTCTTT
. | TRBJ1-1 | . | TRBV29-1 | CSVEDTTEAFF | TGCAGCGTTGAGGACACCACTGAAGCTTTCTTT
few | TRBJ2-7 | TRBD1 | TRBV25-1 | CASSEPDRGEQYF | TGTGCCAGCAGTGAACCGGACAGGGGCGAGCAGTACTTC
many | TRBJ2-7 | TRBD1 | TRBV27 | CASSPSTGGQYEQYF | TGTGCCAGCAGTCCATCGACAGGGGGCCAGTACGAGCAGTACTTC
few | TRBJ2-1 | TRBD2 | TRBV6-5 | CASSYGLAGRNEQFF | TGTGCCAGCAGTTACGGGCTAGCGGGTCGTAATGAGCAGTTCTTC
many | TRBJ2-1 | TRBD2 | TRBV5-1 | CASSFEGSGVYNEQFF | TGCGCCAGCAGCTTCGAGGGTAGCGGGGTTTACAATGAGCAGTTCTTC
. | TRBJ2-2 | . | TRBV6-1 | CASSGKGFSGELFF | TGTGCCAGCAGTGGGAAAGGTTTTTCCGGGGAGCTGTTTTTT
. | TRBJ2-3 | . | TRBV6-5 | CASSYSRGARSPTDTQYF | TGTGCCAGCAGTTACTCCAGGGGTGCCCGCTCCCCCACAGATACGCAGTATTTT
. | TRBJ2-2 | . | TRBV7-9 | CASSLSLSGELFF | TGTGCCAGCAGCTTAAGTTTATCCGGGGAGCTGTTTTTT
many | TRBJ2-1 | . | TRBV20-1 | CSARIYNEQFF | TGCAGTGCCCGGATCTACAATGAGCAGTTCTTC
. | TRBJ2-1 | TRBD2 | TRBV20-1 | CSARDLREEGNEQFF | TGCAGTGCTAGAGATCTACGGGAGGAGGGGAATGAGCAGTTCTTC
. | TRBJ2-2 | . | TRBV24-1 | CATSDWTRSETGELFF | TGTGCCACCAGTGATTGGACACGAAGCGAAACCGGGGAGCTGTTTTTT
. | TRBJ1-2 | . | TRBV20-1 | CSASAGSTNYGYTF | TGCAGTGCTAGTGCAGGGTCGACTAACTATGGCTACACCTTC
many | TRBJ1-3 | . | TRBV12-3/TRBV12-4 | CATVLGKLSGNTIYF | TGTGCCACCGTTCTGGGGAAGCTCTCTGGAAACACCATATATTTT
. | TRBJ2-2 | . | TRBV27 | CASSPSIQGRGELFF | TGTGCCAGCAGTCCTTCGATCCAGGGGCGGGGGGAGCTGTTTTTT
many | TRBJ2-1 | . | TRBV20-1 | CSAHGLNEQFF | TGCAGTGCCCACGGACTCAATGAGCAGTTCTTC
many | TRBJ2-1 | . | TRBV4-1 | CASSQLGDSWNEQFF | TGCGCCAGCAGCCAACTAGGGGACTCTTGGAATGAGCAGTTCTTC
. | TRBJ2-2 | TRBD1 | TRBV24-1 | CATSDPATGGKGELFF | TGTGCCACCAGTGATCCGGCGACAGGGGGCAAGGGGGAGCTGTTTTTT
many | TRBJ2-1 | TRBD2 | TRBV14 | CASSQWRGGWNEQFF | TGTGCCAGCAGCCAGTGGCGGGGGGGCTGGAATGAGCAGTTCTTC
. | TRBJ2-5 | TRBD2 | TRBV2 | CASSGEGRETQYF | TGTGCCAGCAGTGGGGAGGGGAGGGAGACCCAGTACTTC
few | TRBJ2-3 | TRBD1 | TRBV29-1 | CSVERSRTGPTDTQYF | TGCAGCGTTGAAAGGAGCCGGACAGGGCCCACAGATACGCAGTATTTT
few | TRBJ1-5 | TRBD1 | TRBV7-2 | CASSKQGAQSNQPQHF | TGTGCCAGCAGCAAACAGGGGGCGCAGAGCAATCAGCCCCAGCATTTT
few | TRBJ2-1 | TRBD2 | TRBV4-2 | CASSQRELAGGSNEQFF | TGTGCCAGCAGCCAACGCGAACTAGCGGGAGGATCGAATGAGCAGTTCTTC
few | TRBJ2-1 | . | TRBV7-9 | CASSGGLTGGPYNEQFF | TGTGCCAGCAGCGGGGGACTTACCGGGGGGCCCTACAATGAGCAGTTCTTC
few | TRBJ1-4 | . | TRBV6-1 | CASRPGLLIATNEKLFF | TGTGCCAGCAGGCCGGGACTGCTGATTGCAACTAATGAAAAACTGTTTTTT
few | TRBJ1-1 | . | TRBV6-1 | CASSRGGGNRRGKAFF | TGTGCCAGCAGTAGAGGGGGAGGGAACAGGCGGGGGAAAGCTTTCTTT
. | TRBJ1-2 | . | TRBV2 | CASSFTGSGYGYTF | TGTGCCAGCAGTTTTACAGGGTCTGGGTATGGCTACACCTTC
few | TRBJ1-5 | . | TRBV20-1 | CSARSPSKFNQPQHF | TGCAGTGCTAGATCGCCGAGCAAGTTCAATCAGCCCCAGCATTTT
few | TRBJ2-7 | . | TRBV7-2 | CASNFGLGEQYF | TGTGCCAGCAACTTCGGGTTGGGGGAGCAGTACTTC
many | TRBJ2-2 | . | TRBV4-2 | CASSQGTVNTGELFF | TGTGCCAGCAGCCAAGGGACAGTAAACACCGGGGAGCTGTTTTTT
few | TRBJ2-5 | . | TRBV5-1 | CASRPDPHAETQYF | TGCGCCAGCAGGCCCGACCCCCATGCGGAGACCCAGTACTTC
many | TRBJ2-1 | . | TRBV20-1 | CSARIWGGGNEQFF | TGCAGTGCTAGGATATGGGGAGGGGGCAATGAGCAGTTCTTC
few | TRBJ2-3 | . | TRBV24-1 | CATSDPRGPHTDTQYF | TGTGCCACCAGTGACCCCAGGGGTCCTCACACAGATACGCAGTATTTT
many | TRBJ1-2 | . | TRBV7-2 | CASSPGYGAEGYTF | TGTGCCAGCAGCCCAGGGTATGGAGCGGAAGGCTACACCTTC